These 20 T cell receptor beta chains originate from one sample sequenced in a study of blood T cells in healthy people across ages (dated by TCRdb to the mid-2010s). Library method: 5' RACE. Instrument used: Illumina HiSeq 2500. The second PCR ran for roughly 7 to 12 cycles and used a J-beta primer mix along with a sample-barcoded 5' primer. TCRdb passed the public sequencing reads through fastp at Q25 and MiXCR, retaining productive beta sequences. CDR3 protein sequences are deduplicated, and each keeps its most common genes and DNA. The sample table holds about 1.5 million distinct CDR3 sequences, of which approximately 40% were seen once. The top ten clonotypes cover roughly 7.7% of the sample. The sample comprised blood. These receptors came from a woman aged 18-29 years in good health.

This clonotype was observed a few times. The rearrangement links TRBV11-2 to TRBJ2-5; TRBD2 matches at 8 bases. V shed 1 base, J shed 1 base, and the junction held 5 bases outside the gene matches. There are 16 residues in the CDR3. CDR1 SGHAT and CDR2 FQNNGV come from the germline V gene. The CDR3 DNA follows: TGTGCCAGCAGCTTAGTAGGCACTAGCGGCCAAGAGACCCAGTACTTC. Protein: CASSLVGTSGQETQYF.

The V gene is TRBV28, the J gene TRBJ2-7, with D hard to call. The CDR3 contains 14 residues. The germline V gene encodes CDR1 MDHEN and CDR2 SYDVKM. Trimming took 5 bases from V and 2 from J, leaving 13 bases between them. This CDR3 is CASSLSTAAYEQYF. Written as DNA, the CDR3 is TGTGCCAGCAGTCTCTCGACGGCAGCCTACGAGCAGTACTTC.

This clonotype was seen a few times. The rearrangement uses TRBV20-1 and TRBJ2-1; TRBD2 aligns across 9 bases. The CDR3 totals 14 residues. In germline, CDR1 is DFQATT, CDR2 SNEGSKA (reference sequence). J lost 10 bases, V lost 5 bases, and 12 bases had no gene match. In DNA, the CDR3 is TGCAGTGCTCCTTCTAGCGGGGTTTCCGTAGAGCAGTTCTTC. It encodes CSAPSSGVSVEQFF.

This clonotype came up a few times. The chain joins TRBV12-3 or TRBV12-4 to TRBJ1-1, with a possible D match to TRBD1 (6 bases). The length of the CDR3 is 15 residues. Trimming stripped 3 bases from V and 1 base from J, with 12 bases between. DNA of the CDR3: TGTGCCAGCAGTTTCCGTGTGGGACAGAACACTGAAGCTTTCTTT. This gives the protein CASSFRVGQNTEAFF.

This clonotype was seen a few times. The chain has TRBV10-3 and TRBJ1-2, with a tentative D call TRBD1 (5 bases). The CDR3 has 15 amino acids. Trimming took 0 bases from V and 3 from J, leaving 11 bases between them. CDR1 ENHRY and CDR2 SYGVKD come from the germline V gene. The CDR3 sequence is CAISESGGLDYGYTF. CDR3 DNA sequence: TGTGCCATCAGTGAGTCGGGGGGATTGGACTATGGCTACACCTTC.

V usage is TRBV13 and J usage is TRBJ2-3; D is perhaps TRBD2 (5 bases). Trimming pared 5 bases from V and 2 bases from J, leaving 17 bases between. This CDR3 contains 16 residues. The V gene's germline CDR1 is PRHDT and CDR2 FYEKMQ (reference sequence). The CDR3, as DNA: TGTGCCAGCAGCCCCACCGGGATCACGAACACAGATACGCAGTATTTT. It is translated as CASSPTGITNTDTQYF.

Concerning this clonotype: Being one base from a much bigger clone, this may be a read error. The gene calls are TRBV29-1 and TRBJ1-2; possible D gene TRBD1, 5 bases. The V gene lost 4 bases and the J gene lost 4 bases, with 7 bases spanning the gap. In germline, CDR1 is SQVTM, CDR2 ANQGSEA. CDR3 length equals 11 residues. Here the CDR3 DNA reads TGCAGCGTTGGGACAACCTATGGCTACACCTTC. It specifies CSVGTTYGYTF.

The rearrangement links TRBV29-1 to TRBJ2-1; D is possibly TRBD1 (5 bases). This CDR3 is built from 14 residues. Germline values: CDR1 SQVTM, CDR2 ANQGSEA. V was cut by 3 bases and J by 3 bases, with 12 bases left in between. The CDR3 loop is CSVERSRVYNEQFF. The CDR3 DNA sequence: TGCAGCGTTGAGCGGTCCAGGGTCTACAATGAGCAGTTCTTC.

The rearrangement joins TRBV15 to TRBJ2-5; D perhaps matches TRBD2 (5 bases). Trimming cost V 2 bases and J 1 base, with 8 bases left between them. This CDR3 has 14 amino acids. The germline V gene encodes CDR1 LNHNV and CDR2 YYDKDF (reference sequence). Here the CDR3 DNA reads TGTGCCACCAGCAGATTCAGCGGCCAAGAGACCCAGTACTTC. Translating gives CATSRFSGQETQYF.

This clonotype was detected a few times. The rearrangement uses TRBV21-1 and TRBJ2-7. TRBV21-1 is given as a pseudogene. The CDR3 runs 15 residues. CDR3 in DNA: TGTGCCAGCAGCAAACGTGATAGAACCTCCTACGAGCAGTACTTC. It is translated as CASSKRDRTSYEQYF.

The rearrangement uses TRBV7-8 and TRBJ1-3; 9 nucleotides line up with TRBD1. Germline V gene lookup returns CDR1 SGHVS and CDR2 FQNEAQ. J was trimmed by 2 bases and V by 5 bases; bases with no gene match: 13. CDR3 length equals 18 residues. The CDR3 here is CASSLLTGGFEPGNTIYF. CDR3 DNA sequence: TGTGCCAGCAGCCTTTTGACAGGGGGATTTGAACCTGGAAACACCATATATTTT.

A word on this clonotype: A clone one base away is much larger, so this may be a read error. V and J are TRBV10-2 and TRBJ2-1, with D tentatively TRBD2 (5 bases). The CDR3 consists of 14 residues. V was clipped by 6 bases and J by 8 bases, with 17 bases between them. Germline loops: CDR1 WSHSY, CDR2 SAAADI. CDR3 nucleotides: TGCGCCAGCAGGGAAGGACTTGGCGACGATGAGCAGTTCTTC. Its translation: CASREGLGDDEQFF.

The chain is built from TRBV2 and TRBJ2-7; 8 bases agree with TRBD1. TRBJ2-5 explains the end of the DNA better; the J call may be wrong. The CDR3 totals 12 residues. From germline, CDR1 is SNHLY and CDR2 FYNNEI. The CDR3 DNA reads TGTGCCAGCGAGGACAGGGCAGAGACCCAGTACTTC. Translation gives CASEDRAETQYF.

This clonotype was observed a few times. This chain connects TRBV6-5 to TRBJ2-7, with D possibly matching TRBD1 (5 bases). Germline-derived CDR1 and CDR2 are MNHEY and SVGAGI. The CDR3 contains 14 residues. V shed 10 bases and J shed 3 bases, with 19 bases lying between them. For the CDR3, the DNA is TGTGCCACTAAAGGGGAACAACAGCTCTACGAGCAGTACTTC. Translation gives CATKGEQQLYEQYF.

Points on this clonotype: The germline gene is not matched at one end of the junction; a read error may be the cause. The chain uses TRBV5-1 and TRBJ1-1, with D unresolved. The CDR3 extends over 14 amino acids. Germline V gene lookup returns CDR1 SGHRS and CDR2 YFSETQ. The CDR3 sequence: CTSSLKDLPTEAFF. CDR3 coding DNA: TGCACCAGCAGCTTGAAGGATTTGCCCACTGAAGCTTTCTTT.

This sequence joins TRBV9 and TRBJ2-5; 13 nucleotides line up with TRBD2. CDR3 length: 17 amino acids. J gave up 1 base and V 0 bases, and 3 bases lay outside the gene matches. Germline-derived CDR1 and CDR2 are SGDLS and YYNGEE. CDR3 coding DNA: TGTGCCAGCAGCGTAGGTACTAGCGGGGGGGTCCAAGAGACCCAGTACTTC. Translating it yields CASSVGTSGGVQETQYF.

V is TRBV12-3 or TRBV12-4 and J is TRBJ1-2; D not resolved. V was cut by 6 bases and J by 6 bases, with 14 bases left in between. CDR3 size: 13 residues. Here the CDR3 DNA reads TGTGCCAGCAGCCCCGACATACTGGATGGCTACACCTTC. This encodes CASSPDILDGYTF.

On this clonotype itself: The junction shows a germline mismatch at one end, possibly a read error. The genes are TRBV5-5 and TRBJ2-7; 10 positions agree with TRBD2. This CDR3 has 15 residues. The germline CDR1 and CDR2 sequences are SGHKS and YYEKEE (reference sequence). The CDR3 loop reads CASSQTSGFPYGQYF. CDR3 bases: TGTGCCAGCAGCCAGACTAGCGGGTTCCCCTACGGGCAGTACTTC.

This clonotype was seen a handful of times. In nucleotides, the CDR3 is TGTGCCAGCAGCCCTCGGACTAGCGGGAGTCTGTCCCCCAATGAGCAGTTCTTC. Its protein is CASSPRTSGSLSPNEQFF. V gene TRBV27 combines with J gene TRBJ2-1; TRBD2 matches 13 bases. Germline values: CDR1 MNHEY, CDR2 SMNVEV (reference sequence). This CDR3 has 18 residues. With 6 bases clipped from V and 6 bases from J, the junction kept 14 bases outside the gene matches.

This clonotype has a handful of counts. The chain is built from TRBV28 and TRBJ2-2; D is unresolved. Trimming took off 7 bases at V and 2 bases at J, with 5 bases between the two ends. CDR3 length: 12 amino acids. Germline CDR1 reads MDHEN; CDR2 reads SYDVKM. The DNA for the CDR3 is TGTGCCAGCATTCACAACACCGGGGAGCTGTTTTTT. Residues: CASIHNTGELFF.